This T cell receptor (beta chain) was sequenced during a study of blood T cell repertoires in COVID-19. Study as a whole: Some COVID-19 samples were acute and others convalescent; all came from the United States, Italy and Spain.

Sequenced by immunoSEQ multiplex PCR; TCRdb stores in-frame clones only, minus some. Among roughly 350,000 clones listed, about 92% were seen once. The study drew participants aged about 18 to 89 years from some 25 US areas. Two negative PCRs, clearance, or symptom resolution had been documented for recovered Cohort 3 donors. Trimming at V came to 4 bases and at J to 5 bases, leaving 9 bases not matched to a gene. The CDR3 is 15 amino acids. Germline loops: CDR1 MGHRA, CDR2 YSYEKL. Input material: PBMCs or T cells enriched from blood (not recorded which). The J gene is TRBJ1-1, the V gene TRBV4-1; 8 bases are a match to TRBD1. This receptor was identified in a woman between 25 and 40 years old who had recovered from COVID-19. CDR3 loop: CASSPQDRVFTEAFF. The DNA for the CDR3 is TGCGCCAGCAGCCCCCAGGACAGGGTCTTTACTGAAGCTTTCTTT.